The clone carrying this T cell receptor beta chain is labeled as hyperexpanded. The antigen is not known. This CDR3 comprises 15 residues. V was shortened by 5 bases and J by 4 bases, with 17 bases between the two germline ends. The TRBV12-4/TRBJ1-2 clonotypes were amplified using barcode primers with ligated adaptors. TCRdb analysed the multiplex PCR reads with MiXCR anew, one entry per CDR3 protein. The sample shows 150 to 200 distinct CDR3 sequences, 4% of them seen only once. Memory CD4+ T cells were sorted as CD4+CD45RO+CD25- cells. Findings and caveats of the study: In terms of TCR gene usage, tumor memory CD4+ T cells clustered together with blood and lymph node memory CD4+ cells, as well as with lymph node naive CD4+ cells. Under 2% of tumor Treg sequences matched blood Tregs or memory cells. Greatest tumor Treg TCR overlap was with tumor naive CD4+ cells.

This TCR derives from a female donor with breast cancer. This chain connects TRBV12-3 or TRBV12-4 to TRBJ1-2, with D possibly TRBD1 on 6 matching bases. Sequencing used memory CD4+ T cells sorted from blood. As to subset: memory CD4+ T cells, CD4+CD45RO+CD25-. Written as DNA, the CDR3 is TGTGCCAGCAGTCCTCCGGACAGTGGAATCTATGGCTACACCTTC. It yields the protein CASSPPDSGIYGYTF.